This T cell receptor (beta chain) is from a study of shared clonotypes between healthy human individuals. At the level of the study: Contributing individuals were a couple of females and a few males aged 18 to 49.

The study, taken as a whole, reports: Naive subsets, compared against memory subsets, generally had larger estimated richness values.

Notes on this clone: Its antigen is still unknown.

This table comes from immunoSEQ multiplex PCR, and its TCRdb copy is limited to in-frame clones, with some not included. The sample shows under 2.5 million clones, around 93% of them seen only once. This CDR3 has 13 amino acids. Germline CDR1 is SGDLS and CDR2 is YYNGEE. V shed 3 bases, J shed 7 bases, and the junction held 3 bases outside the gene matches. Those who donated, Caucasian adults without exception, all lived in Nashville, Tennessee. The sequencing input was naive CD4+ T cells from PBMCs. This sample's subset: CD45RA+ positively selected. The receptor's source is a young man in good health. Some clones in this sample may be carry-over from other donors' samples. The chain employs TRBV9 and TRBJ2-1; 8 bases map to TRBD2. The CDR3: CASSAGLGNEQFF. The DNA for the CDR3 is TGTGCCAGCAGCGCGGGACTAGGGAATGAGCAGTTCTTC.